The sequence of this T cell receptor beta chain was determined in a study of graft-versus-host responses after intestinal transplantation. Study in general: Isolated intestinal, liver-intestinal, or multivisceral transplants were what recipients had. Every recipient had anti-thymocyte globulin induction and about three years of tacrolimus plus steroids. Findings and caveats of the study: Early post-transplant HvG declines showed an association with peak circulating GvH clone levels. In recipient marrow, GvH clones were found, and some appeared first in ileum or blood.

Germline V CDR1 and CDR2: SGDLS, YYNGEE. Trimming cost V 3 bases and J 3 bases, with 18 bases left between them. The CDR3 is made up of 16 amino acids. Clones were sequenced by immunoSEQ multiplex PCR, and TCRdb holds only the in-frame ones, with some missing. The sample records approximately 60,000 clones, over 90% being singletons. On this clone: The antigen is undetermined.

The clonotype was recovered from a human donor who was the organ donor for an intestinal transplant. The material sequenced was unstimulated CD8+ T cells sorted from spleen or lymph node cells, taken before transplant. The chain combines TRBV9 with TRBJ1-1; D remains unclear. The CDR3 here is CASSATEPGTYTEAFF. CDR3 in DNA: TGTGCCAGCAGCGCAACGGAGCCGGGAACTTACACTGAAGCTTTCTTT. Variable domain in full (rest from reference TRBV9 and TRBJ1-1): DSGVTQTPKHLITATGQRVTLRCSPRSGDLSVYWYQQSLDQGLQFLIQYYNGEERAKGNILERFSAQQFPDLHSELNLSSLELGDSALYFCASSATEPGTYTEAFFGQGTRLTVV.